The clone carrying this T cell receptor beta chain was picked up many times. The sample is drawn from a study of T cells in Graves' hyperthyroidism and ophthalmopathy. RNA transcripts served as the template for amplifying TCR beta CDR3 regions. Initially, a first-round RT-PCR of the TCR CDR3 employed the HTBI primer set. In TCRdb, the multiplex PCR reads were re-called with MiXCR into one record per CDR3 protein. This table has approximately 360,000 distinct CDR3 sequences, 15% to 17% appearing once. Exclusion of a patient resulted from uncontrolled infection, other autoimmune disease, pregnancy or lactation. The germline gives CDR1 DFQATT, CDR2 SNEGSKA (reference sequence). CDR3 size: 12 residues. V shed 4 bases and J shed 9 bases, with 13 bases lying between them.

The genes are TRBV20-1 and TRBJ2-1; D may match TRBD1 or TRBD2 (5 bases each). This TCR came from a woman between 18 and 30 years old with Graves' hyperthyroidism that later progressed to Graves' ophthalmopathy. The sample was blood. The CDR3 is CSANRGEREQFF. The CDR3 DNA is TGCAGTGCTAATAGAGGGGAACGTGAGCAGTTCTTC.